This T cell receptor beta chain comes out of a study of T cell responses to AZD1222 COVID-19 vaccine. Study-wide results and limits: Repertoire sampling was restricted to post-peak T cell response timepoints.

The CDR3 has 14 amino acids. Germline CDR1 reads LNHDA; CDR2 reads SQIVND (reference sequence). A note on this clone: Its antigen is undetermined. Its ends do not fully match the called genes, so a read error is possible.

The protocol was immunoSEQ multiplex PCR, while the TCRdb copy is restricted to in-frame clones and leaves out a portion. The sample holds 160,000 or so clones, roughly nine tenths seen once. The receptor was isolated from an adult in good health. Sequenced here: peripheral blood, sampled on day 0 of AZD1222 vaccination. This chain uses TRBV19 with TRBJ1-1; maybe TRBD1 (5 bases). The CDR3 sequence is CASSSQGLKTEAFF. The CDR3 nucleotides read TGTGCCAGTAGTAGTCAGGGCCTGAAGACTGAAGCTTTCTTT.